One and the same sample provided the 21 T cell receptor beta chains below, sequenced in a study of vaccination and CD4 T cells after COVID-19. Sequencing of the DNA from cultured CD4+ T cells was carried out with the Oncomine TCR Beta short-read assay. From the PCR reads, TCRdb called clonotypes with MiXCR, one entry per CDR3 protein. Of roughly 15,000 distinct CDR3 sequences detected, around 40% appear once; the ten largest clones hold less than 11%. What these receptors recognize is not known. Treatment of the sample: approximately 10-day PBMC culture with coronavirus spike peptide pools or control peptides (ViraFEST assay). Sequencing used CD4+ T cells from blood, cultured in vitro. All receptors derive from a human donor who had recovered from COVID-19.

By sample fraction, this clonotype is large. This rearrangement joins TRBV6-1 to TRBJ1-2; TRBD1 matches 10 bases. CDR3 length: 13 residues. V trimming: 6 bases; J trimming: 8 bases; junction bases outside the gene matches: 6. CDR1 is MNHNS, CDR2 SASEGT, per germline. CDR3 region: CASRTGGAGGYTF. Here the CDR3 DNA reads TGTGCCAGCAGGACAGGGGGCGCGGGGGGCTACACCTTC.

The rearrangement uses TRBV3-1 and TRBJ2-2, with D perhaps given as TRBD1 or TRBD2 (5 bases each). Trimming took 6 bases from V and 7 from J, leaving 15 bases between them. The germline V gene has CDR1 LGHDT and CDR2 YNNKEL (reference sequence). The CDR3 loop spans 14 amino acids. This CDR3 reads CASRQPGPLGELFF. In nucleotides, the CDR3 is TGTGCCAGCAGACAACCGGGACCCCTCGGGGAGCTGTTTTTT.

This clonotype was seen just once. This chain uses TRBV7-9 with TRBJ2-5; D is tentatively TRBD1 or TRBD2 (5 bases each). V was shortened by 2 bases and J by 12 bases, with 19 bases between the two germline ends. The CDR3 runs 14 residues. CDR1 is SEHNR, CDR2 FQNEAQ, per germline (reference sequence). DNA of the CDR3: TGTGCCAGCAGCTTACCAGTCTGGGACGGGCGGGAGTACTTC. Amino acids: CASSLPVWDGREYF.

The CDR3 sequence: CASSHGLGKSTDTQYF. The CDR3 bases are TGCGCCAGCAGCCATGGACTAGGCAAGAGCACAGATACGCAGTATTTT. The rearrangement links TRBV4-1 to TRBJ2-3; 7 nucleotides align to TRBD2. The CDR3 extends over 16 amino acids. Germline V gene lookup returns CDR1 MGHRA and CDR2 YSYEKL. Losses at the gene ends were 3 bases for V and 0 bases for J; bases not matched to a gene: 6.

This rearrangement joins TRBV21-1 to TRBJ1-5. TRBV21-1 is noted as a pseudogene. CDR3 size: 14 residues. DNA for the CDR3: TGTGCCAGCAGCGACCCGGGGGGAGGGCAGCCCCAGCATTTT. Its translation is CASSDPGGGQPQHF.

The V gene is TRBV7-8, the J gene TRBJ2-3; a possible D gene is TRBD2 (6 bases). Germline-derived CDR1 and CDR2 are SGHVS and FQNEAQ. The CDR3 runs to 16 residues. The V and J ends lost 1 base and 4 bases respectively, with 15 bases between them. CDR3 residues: CASSLVGGVSPDTQYF. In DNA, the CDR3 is TGTGCCAGCAGCTTAGTCGGGGGAGTTAGCCCAGATACGCAGTATTTT.

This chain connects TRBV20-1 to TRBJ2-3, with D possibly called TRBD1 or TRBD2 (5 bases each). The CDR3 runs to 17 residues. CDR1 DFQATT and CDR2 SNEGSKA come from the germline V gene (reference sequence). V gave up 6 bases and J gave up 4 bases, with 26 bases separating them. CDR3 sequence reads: CSAERQRGLQEADTQYF. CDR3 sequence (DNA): TGCAGTGCGGAACGTCAGAGGGGTCTACAGGAGGCAGATACGCAGTATTTT.

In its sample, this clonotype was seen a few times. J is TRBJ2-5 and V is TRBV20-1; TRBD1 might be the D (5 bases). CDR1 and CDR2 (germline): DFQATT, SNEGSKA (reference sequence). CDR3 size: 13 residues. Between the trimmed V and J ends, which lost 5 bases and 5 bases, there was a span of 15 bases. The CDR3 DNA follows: TGCAGTGCTCCGCTTCCAGGGCGGGAGACCCAGTACTTC. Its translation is CSAPLPGRETQYF.

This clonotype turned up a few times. CDR3 region: CASSYGLYNEQFF. CDR3 sequence (DNA): TGTGCCAGCAGTTACGGCCTATACAATGAGCAGTTCTTC. The chain has TRBV6-5 and TRBJ2-1; no clear D gene. This CDR3 spans 13 amino acids. CDR1 and CDR2 (germline): MNHEY, SVGAGI. Trimming took 2 bases from V and 4 from J, leaving 6 bases between them.

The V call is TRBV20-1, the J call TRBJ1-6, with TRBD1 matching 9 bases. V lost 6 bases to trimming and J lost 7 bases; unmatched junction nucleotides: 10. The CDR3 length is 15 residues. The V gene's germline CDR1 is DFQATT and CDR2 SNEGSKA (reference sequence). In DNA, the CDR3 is TGCAGTGCCCCCGGTGACAGGGGGTCGAATTCACCCCTCCACTTT. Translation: CSAPGDRGSNSPLHF.

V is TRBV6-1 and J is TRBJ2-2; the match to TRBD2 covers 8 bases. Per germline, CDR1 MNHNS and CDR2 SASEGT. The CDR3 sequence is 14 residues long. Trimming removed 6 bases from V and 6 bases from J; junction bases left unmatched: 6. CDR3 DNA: TGTGCCAGCAGACAGCGGGAGCTGGCCGGGGAGCTGTTTTTT. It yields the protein CASRQRELAGELFF.

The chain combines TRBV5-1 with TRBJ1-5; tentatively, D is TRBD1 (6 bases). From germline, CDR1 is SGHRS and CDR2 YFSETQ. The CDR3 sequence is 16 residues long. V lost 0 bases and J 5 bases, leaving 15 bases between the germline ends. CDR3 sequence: CASSLGTGRLYQPQHF. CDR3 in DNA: TGCGCCAGCAGCTTGGGCACAGGGCGGCTTTATCAGCCCCAGCATTTT.

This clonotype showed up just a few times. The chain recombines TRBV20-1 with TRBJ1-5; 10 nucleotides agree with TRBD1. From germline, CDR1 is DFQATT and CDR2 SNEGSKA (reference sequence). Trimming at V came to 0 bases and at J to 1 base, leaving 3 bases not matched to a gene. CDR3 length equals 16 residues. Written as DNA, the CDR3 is TGCAGTGCTAGAGACCCGACAGGGGGCAGCAATCAGCCCCAGCATTTT. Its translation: CSARDPTGGSNQPQHF.

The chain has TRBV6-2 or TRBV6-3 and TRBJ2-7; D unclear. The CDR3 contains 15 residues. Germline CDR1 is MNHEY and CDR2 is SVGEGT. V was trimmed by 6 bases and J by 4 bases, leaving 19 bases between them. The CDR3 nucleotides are TGTGCCAGCAGACCGTACAGTGATCGGACGTACGAGCAGTACTTC. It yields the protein CASRPYSDRTYEQYF.

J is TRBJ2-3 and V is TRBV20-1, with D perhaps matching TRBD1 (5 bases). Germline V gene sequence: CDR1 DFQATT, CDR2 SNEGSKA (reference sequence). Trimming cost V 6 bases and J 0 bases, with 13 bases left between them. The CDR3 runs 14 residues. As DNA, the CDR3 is TGCAGTGCCAGCCCTGGACACAGCACAGATACGCAGTATTTT. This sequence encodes CSASPGHSTDTQYF.

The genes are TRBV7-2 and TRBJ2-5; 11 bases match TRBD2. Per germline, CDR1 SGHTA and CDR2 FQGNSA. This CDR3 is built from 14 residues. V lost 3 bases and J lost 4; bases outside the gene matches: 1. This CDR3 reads CASSFGLAGETQYF. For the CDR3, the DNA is TGTGCCAGCAGCTTTGGACTAGCGGGAGAGACCCAGTACTTC.

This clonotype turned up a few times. This CDR3 reads CSADASANEQYF. CDR3 coding DNA: TGCAGTGCCGATGCCTCTGCGAACGAGCAGTACTTC. The V call is TRBV20-1, the J call TRBJ2-7; no reliable D call. The germline V and J ends were trimmed by 6 bases and 5 bases, with 14 bases remaining between them. CDR1 and CDR2 (germline): DFQATT, SNEGSKA (reference sequence). The CDR3 runs 12 residues.

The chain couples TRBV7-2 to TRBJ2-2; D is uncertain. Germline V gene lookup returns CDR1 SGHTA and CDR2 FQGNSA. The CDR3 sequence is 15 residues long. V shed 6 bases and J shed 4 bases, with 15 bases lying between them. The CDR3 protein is CASRPNRQVTGELFF. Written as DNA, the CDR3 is TGTGCCAGCAGACCCAACCGGCAGGTCACCGGGGAGCTGTTTTTT. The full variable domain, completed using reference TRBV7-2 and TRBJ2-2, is GAGVSQSPSNKVTEKGKDVELRCDPISGHTALYWYRQSLGQGLEFLIYFQGNSAPDKSGLPSDRFSAERTGGSVSTLTIQRTQQEDSAVYLCASRPNRQVTGELFFGEGSRLTVL.

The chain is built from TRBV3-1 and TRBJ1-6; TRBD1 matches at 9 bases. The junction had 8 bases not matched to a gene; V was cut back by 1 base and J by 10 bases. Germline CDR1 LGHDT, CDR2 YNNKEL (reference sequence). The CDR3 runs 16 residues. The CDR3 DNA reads TGTGCCAGCAGCCAAGGAGTACAGGGGGCCGGATCACCCCTCCACTTT. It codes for CASSQGVQGAGSPLHF. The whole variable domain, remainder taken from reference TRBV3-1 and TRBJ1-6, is DTAVSQTPKYLVTQMGNDKSIKCEQNLGHDTMYWYKQDSKKFLKIMFSYNNKELIINETVPNRFSPKSPDKAHLNLHINSLELGDSAVYFCASSQGVQGAGSPLHFGNGTRLTVT.

The CDR3 DNA sequence: TGTGCCAGCAGCAAGACAGGGGGTTCCTACGAGCAGTACTTC. This sequence encodes CASSKTGGSYEQYF. This chain links TRBV7-9 with TRBJ2-7, with TRBD1 matching 9 bases. Germline values: CDR1 SEHNR, CDR2 FQNEAQ (reference sequence). The CDR3 has 14 amino acids. V lost 5 bases and J lost 1; bases outside the gene matches: 3.

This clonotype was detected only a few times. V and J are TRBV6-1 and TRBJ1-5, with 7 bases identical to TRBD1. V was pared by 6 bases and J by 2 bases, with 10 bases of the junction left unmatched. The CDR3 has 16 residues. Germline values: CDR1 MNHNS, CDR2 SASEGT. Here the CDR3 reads CASSPGGVRGNQPQHF. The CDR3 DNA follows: TGTGCCAGCAGCCCAGGGGGGGTAAGGGGCAATCAGCCCCAGCATTTT.